This paragraph covers one T cell receptor (beta chain) sequence. Antigen specificity is unknown. An end of the junction differs from the germline gene, which may be a read error. The DNA ends 3 residues before the CDR3 does, and the rest of the CDR3 is filled in from the germline J gene. The data are from a study of T cells in women clearing cervical HPV infection. Study details: Controls were women whose single incident HPV16 infection cleared within 12 months without precancer or cancer. HLA type stays a possible confounder, typing being limited. Study results and limitations: Unknown T-cell numbers per sample may underlie the richness differences.

Genomic DNA, averaging around 1,200 ng per sample, yielded TCR beta CDR3 via immunoSEQ. Produced via immunoSEQ multiplex PCR; TCRdb's table is partial and in-frame only. This sample's clone table lists tens of thousands of clones. Germline V gene data show CDR1 as LGHNA and CDR2 as YNFKEQ. The CDR3 loop spans 13 amino acids. This sequence originates from a woman between 18 and 70 years old with a cervical HPV16 infection that either progressed to CIN3+ or cleared (not recorded which). Sequencing input: blood buffy coat. J is TRBJ2-3 and V is TRBV4-2, with D maybe TRBD1 (6 bases). The CDR3 sequence is CASRLQGSDTQYF. Incomplete CDR3 DNA: TGCGCCAGCAGATTACAGGGATCAGATACG.